This passage covers 19 T cell receptor beta chains from one sample sequenced in a study of T cell responses to AZD1222 COVID-19 vaccine. This table comes from immunoSEQ multiplex PCR, and its TCRdb copy is limited to in-frame clones, with some not included. Here the sample spans about 150,000 clones, about 91% being singletons. The sample consisted of peripheral blood, taken on day 0 of AZD1222 vaccination. The origin of the receptors is an adult in good health.

The chain joins TRBV6-9 to TRBJ1-2; TRBD1 might be the D (6 bases). Looked up from germline, CDR1 is MNHGY and CDR2 is SVAAGI. The V gene lost 3 bases and the J gene lost 6 bases, with 11 bases spanning the gap. The CDR3 is 13 amino acids. In nucleotides, the CDR3 is TGTGCCAGCAGTTACATTAAGGGGGATGGCTACACCTTC. Residues: CASSYIKGDGYTF.

The gene calls are TRBV28 and TRBJ1-2; a weak D match, TRBD1 (6 bases). Trimming pared 6 bases from V and 3 bases from J, leaving 11 bases between. CDR3 length: 13 amino acids. The germline CDR1 and CDR2 sequences are MDHEN and SYDVKM. The CDR3 coding sequence is TGTGCCAGCAGCCCCGGGACACACTATGGCTACACCTTC. Encoded protein: CASSPGTHYGYTF.

The rearrangement uses TRBV27 and TRBJ1-2, with D perhaps TRBD1 (6 bases). V gave up 3 bases and J gave up 3 bases, with 8 bases separating them. This CDR3 is 13 amino acids long. Germline loops: CDR1 MNHEY, CDR2 SMNVEV (reference sequence). The CDR3 loop reads CASSFQGHYGYTF. CDR3 coding DNA: TGTGCCAGCAGTTTCCAGGGGCACTATGGCTACACCTTC.

This clone showed up just once. The chain recombines TRBV3-1 (or the pseudogene TRBV3-2) with TRBJ2-3, with 11 bases that match TRBD2. With 8 bases clipped from V and 7 bases from J, the junction kept 11 bases outside the gene matches. CDR1 is LGHDT and CDR2 is YNNKEL in the germline V gene (reference sequence). The CDR3 loop spans 15 amino acids. The CDR3 spells CASEWGSGGGYTQYF. In DNA, the CDR3 is TGTGCCAGCGAGTGGGGTAGCGGGGGGGGATATACGCAGTATTTT.

The chain has TRBV6-5 and TRBJ2-3; 7 positions agree with TRBD2. Trimming took 6 bases from V and 3 from J; bases not matched to a gene: 6. CDR1 is MNHEY and CDR2 is SVGAGI in the germline V gene. The CDR3 length is 14 residues. CDR3 nucleotides: TGTGCCAGCAGAGGGGACTACAGGACAGATACGCAGTATTTT. Translation: CASRGDYRTDTQYF.

The CDR3 reads CASSVGTGSYNEQFF. The CDR3 bases are TGTGCCAGCAGCGTCGGGACAGGGTCCTACAATGAGCAGTTCTTC. The chain couples TRBV9 to TRBJ2-1; 9 bases agree with TRBD1. Germline values: CDR1 SGDLS, CDR2 YYNGEE. With V trimmed by 2 bases and J by 1 base, 1 base remained unmatched. The CDR3 consists of 15 residues.

This chain links TRBV11-1 with TRBJ1-1; perhaps TRBD1 as D (5 bases). CDR3 length equals 13 residues. Trimming removed 5 bases at V and 1 base at J, with 8 bases between. Germline V gene sequence: CDR1 SGHAT, CDR2 FQDESV (reference sequence). The CDR3 reads CASSTQGNTEAFF. CDR3 nucleotide sequence: TGTGCCAGCAGCACCCAGGGGAACACTGAAGCTTTCTTT.

The chain employs TRBV5-1 and TRBJ2-5, with 9 bases fitting TRBD1. V was pared by 2 bases and J by 14 bases, with 7 bases of the junction left unmatched. Germline V gene data show CDR1 as SGHRS and CDR2 as YFSETQ. The CDR3 has 12 residues. In nucleotides, the CDR3 is TGCGCCAGCAGCTTCAACCGGGACAGGGCTTACTTC. The encoded protein is CASSFNRDRAYF.

J is TRBJ2-1 and V is TRBV3-1 (or the pseudogene TRBV3-2), with 10 positions matching TRBD2. V was pared by 1 base and J by 15 bases, with 12 bases of the junction left unmatched. This CDR3 has 15 amino acids. The germline V gene encodes CDR1 LGHDT and CDR2 YNNKEL (reference sequence). For the CDR3, the DNA is TGTGCCAGCAGCCAAGTAAGCAGCGGGGGGGCCATCCCGTTCTTC. It encodes CASSQVSSGGAIPFF.

V and J are TRBV7-9 and TRBJ2-7; 10 nucleotides align to TRBD2. CDR3 size: 15 residues. Germline trimming cut 1 base from V and 3 bases from J; bases unmatched to any gene: 3. Per germline, CDR1 SEHNR and CDR2 FQNEAQ (reference sequence). Here the CDR3 DNA reads TGTGCCAGCAGCTTAGGGTCTAGCGGGGGCTACGAGCAGTACTTC. It codes for CASSLGSSGGYEQYF.

The genes are TRBV19 and TRBJ1-1, with D maybe TRBD1 (6 bases). The V end lost 6 bases, the J end lost 5 bases, and 16 bases lay between the germline ends. The CDR3 is 14 residues long. Germline CDR1 reads LNHDA; CDR2 reads SQIVND (reference sequence). The CDR3 DNA follows: TGTGCCAGTAGGACCTTCGGGGGGGCAACTGAAGCTTTCTTT. It is translated as CASRTFGGATEAFF.

The chain combines TRBV28 with TRBJ1-2; no firm D call. The V and J ends lost 10 bases and 3 bases respectively, with 9 bases between them. This CDR3 is built from 11 residues. Germline CDR1 reads MDHEN; CDR2 reads SYDVKM. CDR3 amino acids: CATHRDYGYTF. For the CDR3, the DNA is TGTGCCACCCATAGGGACTATGGCTACACCTTC.

The chain employs TRBV27 and TRBJ1-5, with unresolved D. Looked up from germline, CDR1 is MNHEY and CDR2 is SMNVEV (reference sequence). V was trimmed by 5 bases and J by 0 bases, leaving 8 bases between them. The CDR3 consists of 14 residues. CDR3 sequence (DNA): TGTGCCAGCAGTACCGGCTATAGCAATCAGCCCCAGCATTTT. It encodes CASSTGYSNQPQHF.

This chain links TRBV7-2 with TRBJ2-5; tentatively, D is TRBD2 (5 bases). Trimming shortened V by 1 base and J by 2 bases, and 5 bases separated the two germline ends. This CDR3 has 13 amino acids. Germline V lookup: CDR1 SGHTA, CDR2 FQGNSA. CDR3: CASSLGRQETQYF. In DNA form, the CDR3 reads TGTGCCAGCAGCTTAGGGAGGCAAGAGACCCAGTACTTC.

The chain couples TRBV7-2 to TRBJ1-1, with 10 nucleotides matching TRBD1. The junction had 7 bases not matched to a gene; V was cut back by 5 bases and J by 4 bases. This CDR3 spans 15 amino acids. The germline gives CDR1 SGHTA, CDR2 FQGNSA. CDR3 residues: CASSLRTGGITEAFF. CDR3 coding DNA: TGTGCCAGCAGCCTAAGGACAGGGGGGATCACTGAAGCTTTCTTT.

This sequence joins TRBV30 and TRBJ2-7; D might be TRBD1 or TRBD2, each matching 6 bases. This CDR3 has 14 amino acids. V was shortened by 0 bases and J by 0 bases, with 9 bases between the two germline ends. Germline loops: CDR1 GTSNPN, CDR2 SVGIG (reference sequence). The CDR3 DNA reads TGTGCCTGGAGTGTAGGGGGGAGCTCCTACGAGCAGTACTTC. Translating gives CAWSVGGSSYEQYF.

This clone was seen a single time. The chain recombines TRBV7-3 with TRBJ1-1; D may be TRBD1 (5 bases). The CDR3 runs to 15 residues. V was pared by 1 base and J by 4 bases, with 13 bases between. Germline-derived CDR1 and CDR2 are SGHTA and FQGTGA. CDR3 amino acids: CASSLNHAGGTEAFF. DNA of the CDR3: TGTGCCAGCAGCTTAAATCATGCGGGGGGCACTGAAGCTTTCTTT. Based on the CDR3 plus reference TRBV7-3 and TRBJ1-1, the full variable domain is GAGVSQTPSNKVTEKGKYVELRCDPISGHTALYWYRQSLGQGPEFLIYFQGTGAADDSGLPNDRFFAVRPEGSVSTLKIQRTERGDSAVYLCASSLNHAGGTEAFFGQGTRLTVV.

This chain joins TRBV6-2 or TRBV6-3 and TRBJ1-2; D is uncertain. In germline, CDR1 is MNHEY, CDR2 SVGEGT. The CDR3 extends over 11 amino acids. V shed 6 bases and J shed 1 base, with 3 bases lying between them. This CDR3 reads CASSRNYGYTF. The CDR3 region has the DNA TGTGCCAGCAGCCGTAACTATGGCTACACCTTC.

The chain combines TRBV3-1 (or the pseudogene TRBV3-2) with TRBJ1-1, with D unresolved. The germline gives CDR1 LGHDT, CDR2 YNNKEL (reference sequence). CDR3 length: 14 amino acids. V was cut by 0 bases and J by 0 bases, with 5 bases left in between. CDR3 sequence: CASSQDIMNTEAFF. CDR3 DNA: TGTGCCAGCAGCCAAGATATAATGAACACTGAAGCTTTCTTT.